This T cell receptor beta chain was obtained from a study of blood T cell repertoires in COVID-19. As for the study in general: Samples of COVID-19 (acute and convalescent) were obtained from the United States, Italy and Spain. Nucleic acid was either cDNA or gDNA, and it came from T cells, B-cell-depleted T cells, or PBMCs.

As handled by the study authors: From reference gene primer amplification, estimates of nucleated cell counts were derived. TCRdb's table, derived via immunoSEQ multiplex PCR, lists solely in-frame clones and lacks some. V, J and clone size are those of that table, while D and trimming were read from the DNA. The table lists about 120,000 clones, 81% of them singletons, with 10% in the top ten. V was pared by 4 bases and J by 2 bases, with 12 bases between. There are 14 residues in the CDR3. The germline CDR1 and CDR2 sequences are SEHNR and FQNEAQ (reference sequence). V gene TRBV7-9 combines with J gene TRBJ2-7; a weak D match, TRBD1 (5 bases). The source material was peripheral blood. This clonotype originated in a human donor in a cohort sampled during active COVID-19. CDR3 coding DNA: TGTGCCAGCAGCTGGCGTCAGGACACCTACGAGCAGTACTTC. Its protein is CASSWRQDTYEQYF.